These 7 T cell receptor beta chains originate from one sample sequenced in a study of blood T cell repertoires in COVID-19. Measured with immunoSEQ multiplex PCR; TCRdb has only the in-frame clones, and not every one. The sample contains around 90,000 clones, over 75% of which appear only once. Specimen: peripheral blood. Receptor source: a human donor in a cohort sampled during active COVID-19.

The genes are TRBV29-1 and TRBJ2-5, with D hard to call. The CDR3 spans 12 residues. Germline CDR1 is SQVTM and CDR2 is ANQGSEA. Trimming took 3 bases from V and 1 from J, leaving 6 bases between them. The CDR3 loop reads CSVDQAQETQYF. In DNA, the CDR3 is TGCAGCGTTGACCAGGCCCAAGAGACCCAGTACTTC.

V and J are TRBV6-5 and TRBJ1-2, with a weak D call TRBD1 (5 bases). V dropped 6 bases and J dropped 3 bases, with 11 bases sitting between them. This CDR3 has 13 amino acids. Per germline, CDR1 MNHEY and CDR2 SVGAGI. DNA of the CDR3: TGTGCCAGCAGCCCCGGGGGAGACTATGGCTACACCTTC. This translates into CASSPGGDYGYTF.

The chain combines TRBV18 with TRBJ2-5, with 11 bases aligning to TRBD1. The CDR3 is 14 residues long. Germline assignment: CDR1 KGHSH and CDR2 LQKENI. Trimming removed 6 bases from V and 4 bases from J; junction bases left unmatched: 4. CDR3 sequence: CASSRGTGGETQYF. The CDR3 DNA is TGTGCCAGCTCCCGCGGGACAGGGGGAGAGACCCAGTACTTC.

This chain connects TRBV5-5 to TRBJ1-4, with D possibly being TRBD1 (5 bases). The germline V gene encodes CDR1 SGHKS and CDR2 YYEKEE (reference sequence). V was pared by 0 bases and J by 4 bases, with 10 bases between. The CDR3 sequence is 15 residues long. The CDR3, as DNA: TGTGCCAGCAGCTTGGTCGGACACAGTAATGAAAAACTGTTTTTT. It specifies CASSLVGHSNEKLFF.

The rearrangement links TRBV2 to TRBJ1-5; perhaps TRBD1 as D (5 bases). Germline assignment: CDR1 SNHLY and CDR2 FYNNEI. V lost 4 bases, J lost 3 bases, and 16 bases lay in between. This CDR3 has 16 residues. The CDR3 here is CASSADPQVNNQPQHF. The DNA of the CDR3 is TGTGCCAGCAGTGCGGACCCACAGGTGAACAATCAGCCCCAGCATTTT.

The chain has TRBV5-8 and TRBJ2-7; possibly TRBD2 for D (6 bases). CDR1 is SGHTS and CDR2 is YDEGEE in the germline V gene. V was cut by 4 bases and J by 6 bases, with 17 bases left in between. There are 14 residues in the CDR3. DNA of the CDR3: TGTGCCAGCAGCGGGCCGGGACTGCTCATCGAGCAGTACTTC. It is translated as CASSGPGLLIEQYF. Using reference TRBV5-8 and TRBJ2-7 for the parts outside the CDR3, the full variable domain is EAGVTQSPTHLIKTRGQQATLRCSPISGHTSVYWYQQALGLGLQFLLWYDEGEERNRGNFPPRFSGRQFPNYSSELNVNALELEDSALYLCASSGPGLLIEQYFGPGTRLTVT.

The chain employs TRBV30 and TRBJ1-4; TRBD1 aligns across 7 bases. With V trimmed by 8 bases and J by 8 bases, 14 bases remained unmatched. This CDR3 comprises 14 residues. Germline V gene data show CDR1 as GTSNPN and CDR2 as SVGIG (reference sequence). CDR3 coding DNA: TGTGCCGGGACCTATGACAGGGTGAACGAAAAACTGTTTTTT. Its protein product is CAGTYDRVNEKLFF.